This T cell receptor (beta chain) emerged from a study of cytomegalovirus exposure and HLA in healthy donors. The study, taken as a whole, reports: Previous analysis showed most TCR beta V segments were productive about 87% or about 30% of the time. With DRB1 most and HLA-C fewest, TCR association rates differed between HLA loci in a later analysis.

Healthy individuals who donated bone marrow served as the donors. PCR was performed using 60 Vbeta and 13 Jbeta primers. Per the original data handling: In a later analysis, the count reached about 75 million unique TCR beta chains, with 9 million to 11 million shared. Produced via immunoSEQ multiplex PCR; TCRdb's table is partial and in-frame only. The V and J calls and clone size come from that table; D and trimming were worked out from the DNA. The table has some 130,000 clones, 80% to 85% seen once. On this clone: Its antigen remains unidentified.

This CDR3 contains 15 residues. From germline, CDR1 is MNHNY and CDR2 SVGAGI (reference sequence). V lost 2 bases and J lost 0, with 9 bases in between. Sequenced input: PBMCs. The clonotype originates from a boy aged 5-17 years in good health and CMV-seronegative. The chain recombines TRBV6-6 with TRBJ2-3; D is unresolved. In DNA form, the CDR3 reads TGTGCCAGCAGTTACGTACGACAAAGCACAGATACGCAGTATTTT. Protein sequence: CASSYVRQSTDTQYF.